This record concerns one T cell receptor (beta chain) sequence. Its antigen is still unknown. Germline CDR1 SGHTS, CDR2 YDEGEE. The CDR3 has 14 residues. V lost 6 bases, J lost 0 bases, and 12 bases lay in between. Investigators merged groups given second doses at roughly 4 or roughly 12 weeks. The data are from a study of T cell responses to AZD1222 COVID-19 vaccine. Sequenced by immunoSEQ multiplex PCR; TCRdb stores in-frame clones only, minus some. This table holds about 100,000 clones, around 87% found once. General study results and limits: Sampled repertoires all dated from after the peak T cell response. Across the whole spike, CD4 TCRs peaked at regions 160-218 and 743-854. The donor cohort was predominantly white British with a female majority, and clonal diversity may have been underestimated.

This chain connects TRBV5-8 to TRBJ1-1; no reliable D call. Sample: peripheral blood, taken 28 days after the second AZD1222 dose. The sequence derives from an adult who received the AZD1222 COVID-19 vaccine. As DNA, the CDR3 is TGTGCCAGCACCGGGCGCGCAGTGAACACTGAAGCTTTCTTT. This codes for CASTGRAVNTEAFF.